This T cell receptor beta chain stems from a study of cytotoxic CD8 clonotypes in ibrutinib-treated CLL. The study's findings and limits: The times at which samples were taken varied between sustained-remission and progressing patients.

This clone came up once. What it binds is not known. Sequencing was performed with immunoSEQ multiplex PCR; in TCRdb, only in-frame clones are kept and a portion is missing. This sample has under 300,000 clones, with approximately 76% found just once. The V gene's germline CDR1 is WSHSY and CDR2 SAAADI. The CDR3 runs to 15 residues. V was cut by 7 bases and J by 0 bases, with 10 bases left in between. The J gene is TRBJ2-6, the V gene TRBV10-2, with D possibly TRBD1 on 5 matching bases. Sequenced material: PBMCs, taken at disease progression, from a patient treated with ibrutinib. The TCR was taken from a human donor with chronic lymphocytic leukemia. For the CDR3, the DNA is TGCGCCAGCATCCAAGACAGCTCTGGGGCCAACGTCCTGACTTTC. It specifies CASIQDSSGANVLTF.